These T cell receptor beta chains were read from a single sample in a study of blood T cells in healthy people across ages. TCRdb re-derived calls from the 5' RACE reads in MiXCR, one entry per CDR3 protein. Of approximately 700,000 distinct CDR3 sequences detected, 32% appear once; the ten largest clones hold about 16%. Sequencing was performed on blood. These receptors originate from a woman at least 80 years old in good health. CDR3s include the opening cysteine and the closing phenylalanine or tryptophan. The order of the fields is D gene, CDR3 length, clone size, V gene, J gene, CDR3 DNA, CDR3 protein. D genes are given only for firm matches. The size entry is marked missing in some rows and otherwise reads once, few, many or a size class.

D gene: .
CDR3 length: 13
clone size: many
V gene: TRBV5-1
J gene: TRBJ2-1
CDR3 DNA: TGTGCCAGCAGCTTAGGACAGTACAATGAGCAGTTCTTC
CDR3 protein: CASSLGQYNEQFF

D gene: .
CDR3 length: 13
clone size: .
V gene: TRBV28
J gene: TRBJ2-7
CDR3 DNA: TGTGCCAGCAGTTCCCACCTCTCCTACGAGCAGTACTTC
CDR3 protein: CASSSHLSYEQYF

D gene: .
CDR3 length: 15
clone size: many
V gene: TRBV24-1
J gene: TRBJ2-1
CDR3 DNA: TGTGCCACCAGTGATCCGGGCCATGGTAGCAATGAGCAGTTCTTC
CDR3 protein: CATSDPGHGSNEQFF

D gene: TRBD2
CDR3 length: 17
clone size: many
V gene: TRBV5-6
J gene: TRBJ2-5
CDR3 DNA: TGTGCCAGCAGTAGCCAATCTAGCGGGGGTTACCAAGAGACCCAGTACTTC
CDR3 protein: CASSSQSSGGYQETQYF

D gene: TRBD2
CDR3 length: 14
clone size: .
V gene: TRBV28
J gene: TRBJ2-5
CDR3 DNA: TGTGCCAGCAGTTTAAGACTAGCCGCCTGGGAGCAGTACTTC
CDR3 protein: CASSLRLAAWEQYF

D gene: .
CDR3 length: 14
clone size: few
V gene: TRBV14
J gene: TRBJ2-7
CDR3 DNA: TGTGCCAGCAGCCAAAGACCTCGCTCCTACGAGCAGTACTTC
CDR3 protein: CASSQRPRSYEQYF

D gene: .
CDR3 length: 15
clone size: many
V gene: TRBV12-3/TRBV12-4
J gene: TRBJ1-1
CDR3 DNA: TGTGCCAGCAGGATTGCAGGGATCATGAACACTGAAGCTTTCTTT
CDR3 protein: CASRIAGIMNTEAFF

D gene: TRBD2
CDR3 length: 15
clone size: .
V gene: TRBV4-2
J gene: TRBJ2-3
CDR3 DNA: TGTGCCAGCAGCCTTATGACTAGCGCAGTTGATACGCAGTATTTT
CDR3 protein: CASSLMTSAVDTQYF

D gene: TRBD2
CDR3 length: 16
clone size: .
V gene: TRBV24-1
J gene: TRBJ2-2
CDR3 DNA: TGTGCCACCAGTGGACTAGCGGGGGAATCCACCGGGGAGCTGTTTTTT
CDR3 protein: CATSGLAGESTGELFF

D gene: .
CDR3 length: 16
clone size: .
V gene: TRBV6-2/TRBV6-3
J gene: TRBJ1-1
CDR3 DNA: TGTGCCAGCAGTTACTCGAGACAGACCATGAACACTGAAGCTTTCTTT
CDR3 protein: CASSYSRQTMNTEAFF

D gene: .
CDR3 length: 12
clone size: .
V gene: TRBV6-6
J gene: TRBJ2-3
CDR3 DNA: TGTGCCAGCACCCTGGGAACAGATACGCAGTATTTT
CDR3 protein: CASTLGTDTQYF